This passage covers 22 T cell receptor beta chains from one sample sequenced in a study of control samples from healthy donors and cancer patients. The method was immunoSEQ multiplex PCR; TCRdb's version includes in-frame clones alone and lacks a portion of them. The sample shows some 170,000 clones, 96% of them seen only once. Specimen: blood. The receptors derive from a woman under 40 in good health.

The CDR3 DNA sequence: TGTGCCAGCAGCTCGGGGGGAATGAACACTGAAGCTTTCTTT. Its translation: CASSSGGMNTEAFF. V usage is TRBV28 and J usage is TRBJ1-1, with D possibly matching TRBD1 (5 bases). Germline loops: CDR1 MDHEN, CDR2 SYDVKM. Trimming removed 6 bases at V and 0 bases at J, with 11 bases between. This CDR3 comprises 14 residues.

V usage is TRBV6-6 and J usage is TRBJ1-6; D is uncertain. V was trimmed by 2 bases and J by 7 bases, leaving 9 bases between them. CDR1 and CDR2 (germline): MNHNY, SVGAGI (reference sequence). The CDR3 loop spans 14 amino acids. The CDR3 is CASSYVRRNSPLHF. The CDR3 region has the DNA TGTGCCAGCAGTTACGTACGTAGAAATTCACCCCTCCACTTT.

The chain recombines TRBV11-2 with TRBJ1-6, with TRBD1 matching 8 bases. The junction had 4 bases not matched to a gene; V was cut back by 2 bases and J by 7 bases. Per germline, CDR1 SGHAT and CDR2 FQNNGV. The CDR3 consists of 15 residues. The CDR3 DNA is TGTGCCAGCAGCTTACGGGACAGGATGAATTCACCCCTCCACTTT. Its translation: CASSLRDRMNSPLHF.

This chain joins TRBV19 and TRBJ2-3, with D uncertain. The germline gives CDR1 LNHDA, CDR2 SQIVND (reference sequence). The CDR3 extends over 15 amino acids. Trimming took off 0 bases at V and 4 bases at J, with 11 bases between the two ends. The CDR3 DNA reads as TGTGCCAGTAGTATAGATCGGGCAGAATCAGATACGCAGTATTTT. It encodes CASSIDRAESDTQYF.

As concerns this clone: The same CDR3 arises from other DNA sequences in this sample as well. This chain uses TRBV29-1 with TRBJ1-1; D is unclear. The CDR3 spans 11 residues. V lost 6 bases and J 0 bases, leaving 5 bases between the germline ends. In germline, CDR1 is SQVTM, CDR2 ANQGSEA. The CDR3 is CSVRVNTEAFF. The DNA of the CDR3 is TGCAGCGTCCGGGTGAACACTGAAGCTTTCTTT.

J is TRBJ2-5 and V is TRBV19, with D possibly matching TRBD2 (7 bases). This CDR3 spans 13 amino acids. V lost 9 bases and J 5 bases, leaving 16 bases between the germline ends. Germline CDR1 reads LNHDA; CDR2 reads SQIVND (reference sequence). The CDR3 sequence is CASGGLLGETQYF. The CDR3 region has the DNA TGTGCCAGCGGGGGGCTCCTTGGGGAGACCCAGTACTTC. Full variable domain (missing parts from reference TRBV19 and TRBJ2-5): DGGITQSPKYLFRKEGQNVTLSCEQNLNHDAMYWYRQDPGQGLRLIYYSQIVNDFQKGDIAEGYSVSREKKESFPLTVTSAQKNPTAFYLCASGGLLGETQYFGPGTRLLVL.

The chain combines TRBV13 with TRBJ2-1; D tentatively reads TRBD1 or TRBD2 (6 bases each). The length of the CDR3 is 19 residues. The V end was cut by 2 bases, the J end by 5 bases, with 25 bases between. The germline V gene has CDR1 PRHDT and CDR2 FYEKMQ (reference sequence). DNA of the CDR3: TGTGCCAGCAGCTTATTAGGGGTGAGGGGGGCGACCCCAGACAATGAGCAGTTCTTC. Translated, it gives CASSLLGVRGATPDNEQFF.

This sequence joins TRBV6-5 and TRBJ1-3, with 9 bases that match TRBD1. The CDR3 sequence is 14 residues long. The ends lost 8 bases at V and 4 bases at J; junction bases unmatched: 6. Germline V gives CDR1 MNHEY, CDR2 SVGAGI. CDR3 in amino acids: CASHHGQGGNTIYF. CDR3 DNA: TGTGCCAGCCACCATGGACAGGGGGGAAACACCATATATTTT.

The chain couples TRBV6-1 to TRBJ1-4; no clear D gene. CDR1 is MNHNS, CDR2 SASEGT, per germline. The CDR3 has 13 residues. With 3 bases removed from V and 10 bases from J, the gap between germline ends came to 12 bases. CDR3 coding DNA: TGTGCCAGCAGTGAGAGTCAAATCGGAAAACTGTTTTTT. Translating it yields CASSESQIGKLFF.

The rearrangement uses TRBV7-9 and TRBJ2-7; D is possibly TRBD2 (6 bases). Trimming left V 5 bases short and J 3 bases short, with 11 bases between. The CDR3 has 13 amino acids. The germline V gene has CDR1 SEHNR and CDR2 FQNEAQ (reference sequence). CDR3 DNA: TGTGCCAGCAGCCCCCCGGAGGGCTACGAGCAGTACTTC. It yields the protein CASSPPEGYEQYF.

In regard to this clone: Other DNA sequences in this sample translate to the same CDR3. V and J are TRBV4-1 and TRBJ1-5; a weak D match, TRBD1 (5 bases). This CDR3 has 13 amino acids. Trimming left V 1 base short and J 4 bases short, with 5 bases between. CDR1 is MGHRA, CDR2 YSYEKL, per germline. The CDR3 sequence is CASSQAGNQPQHF. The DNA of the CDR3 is TGCGCCAGCAGCCAAGCAGGGAATCAGCCCCAGCATTTT.

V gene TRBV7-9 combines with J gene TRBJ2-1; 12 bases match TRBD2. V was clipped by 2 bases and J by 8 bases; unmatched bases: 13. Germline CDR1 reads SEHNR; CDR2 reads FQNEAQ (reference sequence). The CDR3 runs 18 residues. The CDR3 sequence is CASSLPRTSGESRDEQFF. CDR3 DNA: TGTGCCAGCAGCTTACCCCGGACTAGCGGGGAGAGTCGCGATGAGCAGTTCTTC.

CDR3 in amino acids: CASSTRLSSYEQYF. The CDR3 coding sequence is TGTGCCAGCAGTACCAGACTGTCCTCCTACGAGCAGTACTTC. The chain uses TRBV2 and TRBJ2-7, with D unclear. The CDR3 runs 14 residues. V lost 5 bases to trimming and J lost 0 bases, with 11 bases between them. Germline CDR1 is SNHLY and CDR2 is FYNNEI.

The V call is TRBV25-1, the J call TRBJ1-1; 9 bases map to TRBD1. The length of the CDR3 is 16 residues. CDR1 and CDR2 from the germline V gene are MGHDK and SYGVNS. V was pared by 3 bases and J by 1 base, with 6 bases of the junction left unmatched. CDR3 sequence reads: CASSDLDRGRNTEAFF. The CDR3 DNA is TGTGCCAGCAGTGATCTGGACAGGGGACGGAACACTGAAGCTTTCTTT.

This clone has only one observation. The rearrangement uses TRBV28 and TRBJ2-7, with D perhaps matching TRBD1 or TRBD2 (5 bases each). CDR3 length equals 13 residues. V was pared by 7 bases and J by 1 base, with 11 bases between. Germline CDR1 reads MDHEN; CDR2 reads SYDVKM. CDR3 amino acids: CASTPGRSYEQYF. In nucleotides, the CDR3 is TGTGCCAGCACCCCGGGGCGATCCTACGAGCAGTACTTC.

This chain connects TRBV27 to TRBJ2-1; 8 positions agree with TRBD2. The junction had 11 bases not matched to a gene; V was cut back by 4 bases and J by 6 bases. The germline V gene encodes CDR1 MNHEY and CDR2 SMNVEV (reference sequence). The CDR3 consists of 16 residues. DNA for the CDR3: TGTGCCAGCAGTTACAACAGCGGGAGTTTCACCAATGAGCAGTTCTTC. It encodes CASSYNSGSFTNEQFF.

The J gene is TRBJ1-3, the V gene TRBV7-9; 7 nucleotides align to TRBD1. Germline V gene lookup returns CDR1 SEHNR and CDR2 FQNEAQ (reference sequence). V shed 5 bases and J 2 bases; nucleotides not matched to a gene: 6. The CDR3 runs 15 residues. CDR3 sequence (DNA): TGTGCCAGCAGCCCCGACAGGGTACCTGGAAACACCATATATTTT. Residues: CASSPDRVPGNTIYF.

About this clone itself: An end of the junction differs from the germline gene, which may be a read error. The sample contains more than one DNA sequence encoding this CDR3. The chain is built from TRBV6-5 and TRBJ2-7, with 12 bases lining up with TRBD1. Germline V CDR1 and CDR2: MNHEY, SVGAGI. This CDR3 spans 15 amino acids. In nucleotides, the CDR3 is TGTGCCAGCAGCCTCGGGACAGGGGGCTATAGCGAGCAGTATTTC. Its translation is CASSLGTGGYSEQYF.

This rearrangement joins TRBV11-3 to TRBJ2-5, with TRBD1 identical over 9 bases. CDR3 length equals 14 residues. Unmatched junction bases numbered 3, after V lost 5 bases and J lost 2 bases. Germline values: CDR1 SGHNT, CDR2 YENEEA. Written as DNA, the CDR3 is TGTGCCAGCAGCCAAGACAGGGGGCAAGAGACCCAGTACTTC. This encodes CASSQDRGQETQYF.

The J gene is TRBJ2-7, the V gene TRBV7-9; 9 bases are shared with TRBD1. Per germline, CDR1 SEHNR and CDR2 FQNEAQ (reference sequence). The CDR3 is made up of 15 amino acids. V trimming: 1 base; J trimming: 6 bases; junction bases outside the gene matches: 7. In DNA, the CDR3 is TGTGCCAGCAGCTTAGTTTCGGGACAGGGTAGCGAGCAGTACTTC. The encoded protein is CASSLVSGQGSEQYF.

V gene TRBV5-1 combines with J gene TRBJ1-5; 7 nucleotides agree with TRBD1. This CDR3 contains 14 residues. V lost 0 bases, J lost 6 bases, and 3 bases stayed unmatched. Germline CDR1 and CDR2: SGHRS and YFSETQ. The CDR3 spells CASSLVAGGQPQHF. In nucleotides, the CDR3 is TGCGCCAGCAGCTTGGTGGCAGGGGGTCAGCCCCAGCATTTT.

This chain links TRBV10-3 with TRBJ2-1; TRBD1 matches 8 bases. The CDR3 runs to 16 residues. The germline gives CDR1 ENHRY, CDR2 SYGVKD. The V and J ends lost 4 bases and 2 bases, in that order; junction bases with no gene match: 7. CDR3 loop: CAISVSQGGTYNEQFF. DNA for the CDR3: TGTGCCATCAGTGTCTCACAGGGGGGCACCTACAATGAGCAGTTCTTC.